The present T cell receptor beta chain was sequenced within a study of T cell responses to AZD1222 COVID-19 vaccine. A remark on this clone: As yet, its antigen is unknown.

Sequenced by immunoSEQ multiplex PCR; TCRdb stores in-frame clones only, minus some. The data show approximately 82,000 clones, with around nine tenths seen just once and approximately 3.1% held by the top ten. CDR1 and CDR2 from the germline V gene are SGHDN and FVKESK. V lost 5 bases to trimming and J lost 8 bases, with 18 bases between them. CDR3 size: 14 residues. Study-level points and caveats: Clonal diversity may have been underestimated in mostly white British donors.

The TCR was taken from an adult who received the AZD1222 COVID-19 vaccine. The V and J genes are TRBV14 and TRBJ1-2; D possibly corresponds to TRBD1 (5 bases). Sample: peripheral blood, taken 28 days after the second AZD1222 dose. CDR3 sequence reads: CASSFPGRGTGYTF. The DNA of the CDR3 is TGTGCCAGCAGCTTTCCGGGACGGGGGACCGGCTACACCTTC.